The rows below give T cell receptor beta chains drawn from one sample of a study of patients and donors after allogeneic stem cell transplantation. One entry per CDR3 protein, called by TCRdb with MiXCR from the RT-PCR reads. The table lists approximately 410,000 distinct CDR3 sequences, around 15% of them singletons. Sequencing used blood, either unsorted or a sorted T cell fraction (not recorded which). The receptors shown here come from a human donor who was either an allogeneic HSCT recipient or a stem cell or donor lymphocyte infusion donor (not recorded which). It is not recorded whose cells these are; they may come from a transplant donor. Both conserved end residues are part of each CDR3. The D gene is left open where the match is weak. The size field is filled for only some rows; it gives once, few, many or a size class.

v_call	d_call	clone_size	j_call	cdr3_aa	cdr3_nt
TRBV11-3	TRBD1	few	TRBJ2-1	CASSSGQGKEFF	TGTGCCAGCAGCTCCGGACAGGGGAAGGAGTTCTTC
TRBV28	-	few	TRBJ2-7	CASSPPVTYEQYF	TGTGCCAGCAGCCCCCCCGTTACATACGAGCAGTACTTC
TRBV2	TRBD1	-	TRBJ1-3	CASRADRGDTIYF	TGTGCCAGCAGGGCAGACAGGGGGGACACCATATATTTT
TRBV12-3/TRBV12-4	TRBD2	many	TRBJ2-2	CASSSRLAANTGELFF	TGTGCCAGCAGTTCCAGACTAGCGGCGAACACCGGGGAGCTGTTTTTT
TRBV2	-	once	TRBJ1-3	CASSDLQGGGNTIYF	TGTGCCAGCAGTGATCTACAGGGAGGCGGAAACACCATATATTTT
TRBV3-1	TRBD2	-	TRBJ2-3	CASSQGGLAGPRYTQYF	TGTGCCAGCAGCCAAGGAGGACTAGCGGGACCCAGGTATACGCAGTATTTT
TRBV6-2/TRBV6-3	-	few	TRBJ2-6	CASSYGVIKPGANVLTF	TGTGCCAGCAGTTACGGGGTAATTAAGCCTGGGGCCAACGTCCTGACTTTC
TRBV9	-	few	TRBJ2-7	CASSHGSSVSHYEQYF	TGTGCCAGCAGCCATGGGTCTAGCGTGTCCCACTACGAGCAGTACTTC
TRBV7-9	-	-	TRBJ2-2	CASSLVADPGELFF	TGTGCCAGCAGCTTGGTAGCAGACCCCGGGGAGCTGTTTTTT
TRBV9	-	-	TRBJ2-7	CASSVVPGYEQYF	TGTGCCAGCAGCGTAGTTCCGGGATACGAGCAGTACTTC
TRBV20-1	TRBD2	few	TRBJ2-3	CSARGLSSGSTDTQYF	TGCAGTGCCCGGGGCCTGAGTAGCGGGAGCACAGATACGCAGTATTTT
TRBV19	-	few	TRBJ1-6	CASSSLSTGSPLHF	TGTGCCAGTAGTAGCCTGTCGACGGGTTCACCCCTCCACTTT
TRBV24-1	TRBD2	once	TRBJ2-1	CATSEQRGASYNEQFF	TGTGCCACCAGTGAACAGCGGGGGGCCTCCTACAATGAGCAGTTCTTC
TRBV20-1	TRBD2	-	TRBJ2-5	CSARDQGREGPHETQYF	TGCAGTGCTAGAGATCAAGGGCGGGAGGGCCCCCATGAGACCCAGTACTTC
TRBV5-1	TRBD1	few	TRBJ2-2	CASSLGQGAGFAGELFF	TGCGCCAGCAGCTTGGGACAGGGGGCCGGTTTTGCCGGGGAGCTGTTTTTT
TRBV27	-	-	TRBJ1-1	CASSYKSLNTEAFF	TGTGCCAGCAGTTACAAGAGTCTGAACACTGAAGCTTTCTTT
TRBV7-3	-	few	TRBJ1-2	CASSLSVLPQERDGYTF	TGTGCCAGCAGCTTAAGTGTACTGCCTCAGGAAAGGGATGGCTACACCTTC
TRBV28	-	-	TRBJ1-2	CASSLESPGDGYTF	TGTGCCAGCAGTTTAGAGAGCCCAGGGGACGGCTACACCTTC
TRBV5-6	-	few	TRBJ1-1	CASSLEDRRNTEAFF	TGTGCCAGCAGCTTGGAAGACAGAAGGAACACTGAAGCTTTCTTT
TRBV15	TRBD2	-	TRBJ2-7	CATSREASGVYEQYF	TGTGCCACCAGCAGAGAGGCTAGCGGGGTATACGAGCAGTACTTC
TRBV2	-	few	TRBJ2-1	CASSEPFRGADEQFF	TGTGCCAGCAGTGAACCCTTCCGGGGGGCGGATGAGCAGTTCTTC
TRBV7-6	-	-	TRBJ2-1	CASSLEGRLPNEQFF	TGTGCCAGCAGCTTAGAGGGCCGGCTGCCCAATGAGCAGTTCTTC
TRBV1	-	-	TRBJ1-3	CTSSQDRGGNTIYF	TGCACCAGCAGCCAAGACAGGGGAGGAAACACCATATATTTT
TRBV4-1	TRBD1	many	TRBJ1-5	CASSQDEGATHQPQHF	TGCGCCAGCAGCCAAGATGAGGGGGCGACCCATCAGCCCCAGCATTTT
TRBV7-7	TRBD2	few	TRBJ2-2	CASSLVSSGRNTGELFF	TGTGCCAGCAGCTTAGTGTCTAGCGGGAGGAACACCGGGGAGCTGTTTTTT
TRBV18	-	few	TRBJ2-2	CASSPQWSGELFF	TGTGCCAGCTCACCACAGTGGTCCGGGGAGCTGTTTTTT
TRBV15	-	-	TRBJ1-1	CATSNLRGAGETTEAFF	TGTGCCACCAGCAACCTAAGGGGGGCAGGGGAGACCACTGAAGCTTTCTTT
TRBV7-9	TRBD1	-	TRBJ2-7	CASSLDPLWTGEHEQYF	TGTGCCAGCAGCTTAGACCCCCTCTGGACAGGGGAGCACGAGCAGTACTTC
TRBV29-1	TRBD1	many	TRBJ2-5	CSARTGKETQYF	TGCAGCGCCCGGACAGGGAAAGAGACCCAGTACTTC
TRBV14	TRBD2	few	TRBJ2-3	CASSQAERGATKDTQYF	TGTGCCAGCAGCCAAGCTGAGCGGGGCGCCACTAAGGATACGCAGTATTTT
TRBV6-1	-	few	TRBJ2-2	CASSNPRGIQNTGELFF	TGTGCCAGCAGTAACCCCCGCGGGATCCAAAACACCGGGGAGCTGTTTTTT
TRBV27	-	few	TRBJ2-7	CASSSRLGKDYEQYF	TGTGCCAGCAGTTCACGACTAGGGAAAGACTACGAGCAGTACTTC
TRBV30	TRBD1	-	TRBJ1-5	CAWSDGTASNQPQHF	TGTGCCTGGAGTGATGGGACAGCGAGCAATCAGCCCCAGCATTTT
TRBV12-3/TRBV12-4	TRBD2	few	TRBJ2-5	CASSYHTGLAGRKQETQYF	TGTGCCAGCAGTTATCACACGGGACTAGCGGGAAGAAAGCAAGAGACCCAGTACTTC
TRBV12-3/TRBV12-4	-	-	TRBJ2-5	CASSSTEETQYF	TGTGCCAGCAGTTCCACTGAAGAGACCCAGTACTTC